This T cell receptor beta chain was recorded in a study of cytomegalovirus exposure and HLA in healthy donors. Study-level background: From 150 million to 200 million T cells, an earlier analysis saw 100 million to 140 million unique TCR beta sequences. Regarding the study as a whole: TCR beta V segments were, for the most part, productive about 87% or about 30% of the time in an earlier analysis. In a later analysis, TCR beta V- and J-gene trimming showed a link to a missense DCLRE1C variant.

The primer mix had 60 Vbeta and 13 Jbeta primers. Assay used: immunoSEQ multiplex PCR; TCRdb lists only in-frame clones, some missing. Of some 140,000 clones listed, 70% to 85% were seen once; the top ten hold around 7%. The ends lost 7 bases at V and 4 bases at J; junction bases unmatched: 5. Germline CDR1 reads SQVTM; CDR2 reads ANQGSEA. This CDR3 region has 13 residues. With regard to this clone: Its target is not known.

Donors had nominal health at sampling but likely had unrecorded immune exposures. The sequencing sample was made of PBMCs. The TCR sequence derives from a man aged 35 to 55 in good health and CMV-seropositive. This chain joins TRBV29-1 and TRBJ1-1; 11 bases agree with TRBD1. This CDR3 is CSASGQGGTEAFF. The CDR3 DNA reads TGCAGCGCCTCGGGACAGGGGGGCACTGAAGCTTTCTTT.